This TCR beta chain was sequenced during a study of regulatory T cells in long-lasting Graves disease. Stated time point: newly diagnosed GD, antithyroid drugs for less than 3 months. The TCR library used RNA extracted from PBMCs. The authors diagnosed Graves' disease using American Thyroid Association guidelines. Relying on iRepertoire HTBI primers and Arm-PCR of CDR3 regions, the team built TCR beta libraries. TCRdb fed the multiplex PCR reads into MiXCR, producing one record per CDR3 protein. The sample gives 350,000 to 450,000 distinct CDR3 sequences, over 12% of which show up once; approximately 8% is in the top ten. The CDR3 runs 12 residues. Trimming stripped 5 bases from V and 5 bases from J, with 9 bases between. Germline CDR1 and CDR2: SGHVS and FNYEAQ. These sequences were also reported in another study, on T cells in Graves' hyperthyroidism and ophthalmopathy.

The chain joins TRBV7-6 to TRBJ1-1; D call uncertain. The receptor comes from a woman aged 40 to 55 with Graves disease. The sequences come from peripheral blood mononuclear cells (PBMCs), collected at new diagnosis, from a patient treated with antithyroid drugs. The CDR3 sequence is CASSEDGTEAFF. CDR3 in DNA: TGTGCCAGCAGCGAAGACGGAACTGAAGCTTTCTTT.